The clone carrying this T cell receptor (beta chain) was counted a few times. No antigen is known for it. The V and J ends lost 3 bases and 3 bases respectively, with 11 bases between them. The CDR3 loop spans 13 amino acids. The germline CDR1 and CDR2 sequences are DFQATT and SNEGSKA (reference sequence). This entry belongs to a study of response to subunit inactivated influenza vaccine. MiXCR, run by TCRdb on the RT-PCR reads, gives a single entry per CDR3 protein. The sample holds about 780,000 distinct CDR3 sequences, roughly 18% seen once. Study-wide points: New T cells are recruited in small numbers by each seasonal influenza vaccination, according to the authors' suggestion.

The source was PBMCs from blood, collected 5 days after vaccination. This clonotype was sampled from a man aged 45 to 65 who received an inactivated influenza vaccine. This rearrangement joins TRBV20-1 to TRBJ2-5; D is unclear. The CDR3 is CSASDGIEETQYF. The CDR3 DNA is TGCAGTGCTAGCGATGGGATTGAAGAGACCCAGTACTTC.